This TCR beta chain was found in a study of monozygotic twins with cystic fibrosis. The study, taken as a whole, reports: Monozygotic CF twin pairs shared significantly more nucleotide-identical clonotypes than unrelated CF individuals did.

The length of the CDR3 is 13 residues. The germline V gene has CDR1 LNHDA and CDR2 SQIVND (reference sequence). The V gene lost 5 bases and the J gene lost 7 bases, with 12 bases spanning the gap. Comments on this clone: As yet, its antigen is unknown.

Using immunoSEQ multiplex PCR, the repertoire was profiled, and TCRdb retains in-frame clones only, with some absent. This table has about 35,000 clones, approximately 72% appearing once. The material sequenced was blood. This chain uses TRBV19 with TRBJ2-1; D tentatively fits TRBD1 or TRBD2 (5 bases each). This clonotype originated in a girl between 5 and 17 years old with cystic fibrosis. The chain's CDR3 is CASSLGRLNEQFF. In DNA, the CDR3 is TGTGCCAGTAGTTTGGGACGGCTTAATGAGCAGTTCTTC.